These 22 T cell receptor beta chains share one sample of origin, sequenced in a study of control samples from healthy donors and cancer patients. Libraries were prepared by immunoSEQ multiplex PCR; TCRdb keeps only in-frame clonotypes and omits some of them. Among 350,000 to 450,000 clones listed, approximately 92% were seen once. The sequencing sample was made of PBMCs. These receptors were taken from a man between 35 and 55 years old with head and neck cancer.

The CDR3 DNA is TGTGCCAGTAGTAGCGGGACAGGGGAAGGAACCGGGGAGCTGTTTTTT. It codes for CASSSGTGEGTGELFF. The chain links TRBV19 to TRBJ2-2, with 10 bases fitting TRBD1. V was clipped by 4 bases and J by 5 bases; unmatched bases: 7. Per the germline V gene, CDR1 is LNHDA and CDR2 is SQIVND (reference sequence). The CDR3 has 16 residues.

This chain connects TRBV6-1 to TRBJ2-2; TRBD1 is a possible D gene (5 bases). The CDR3 is 14 amino acids. Trimming took off 3 bases at V and 4 bases at J, with 9 bases between the two ends. Looked up from germline, CDR1 is MNHNS and CDR2 is SASEGT. For the CDR3, the DNA is TGTGCCAGCAGTGAGCAGGGATCCACCGGGGAGCTGTTTTTT. Translated, it gives CASSEQGSTGELFF.

The chain links TRBV5-4 to TRBJ2-7; 10 bases line up with TRBD2. The CDR3 has 16 amino acids. Germline V lookup: CDR1 SGHNT, CDR2 YYREEE (reference sequence). Trimming took 0 bases from V and 4 from J; bases not matched to a gene: 7. Here the CDR3 reads CASSLDKRTSGYEQYF. The CDR3, as DNA: TGTGCCAGCAGCTTGGATAAGAGGACTAGCGGATACGAGCAGTACTTC.

The rearrangement joins TRBV3-1 (or the pseudogene TRBV3-2) to TRBJ2-7; D gene unclear. Looked up from germline, CDR1 is LGHDT and CDR2 is YNNKEL (reference sequence). CDR3 size: 14 residues. Trimming left V 0 bases short and J 0 bases short, with 6 bases between. The CDR3 bases are TGTGCCAGCAGCCAAGAAGCCATCTCCTACGAGCAGTACTTC. As protein: CASSQEAISYEQYF.

This chain joins TRBV13 and TRBJ2-6; D possibly uses TRBD1 or TRBD2 (5 bases each). The V gene lost 6 bases and the J gene lost 1 base, with 19 bases spanning the gap. The CDR3 contains 18 residues. CDR1 is PRHDT, CDR2 FYEKMQ, per germline (reference sequence). CDR3 in DNA: TGTGCCAGCAGACACCGGGACCCCAATTTATCTGGGGCCAACGTCCTGACTTTC. Protein product: CASRHRDPNLSGANVLTF.

The sample holds one count of this clone. V usage is TRBV10-1 and J usage is TRBJ2-2; D ambiguous. This CDR3 has 13 residues. V gave up 6 bases and J gave up 6 bases, with 11 bases separating them. CDR1 is WNHNN and CDR2 is SYGVQD in the germline V gene (reference sequence). In nucleotides, the CDR3 is TGCGCCAGCAGAAGCGATGGGTCCGGGGAGCTGTTTTTT. It specifies CASRSDGSGELFF.

The chain uses TRBV19 and TRBJ1-5; unclear D gene. Trimming took 4 bases from V and 7 from J, leaving 17 bases between them. The CDR3 runs 15 residues. Looked up from germline, CDR1 is LNHDA and CDR2 is SQIVND (reference sequence). CDR3 protein: CASSTPRAQGQPQHF. Here the CDR3 DNA reads TGTGCCAGTAGTACGCCACGGGCGCAAGGGCAGCCCCAGCATTTT. The variable domain in full, completed from reference TRBV19 and TRBJ1-5, reads DGGITQSPKYLFRKEGQNVTLSCEQNLNHDAMYWYRQDPGQGLRLIYYSQIVNDFQKGDIAEGYSVSREKKESFPLTVTSAQKNPTAFYLCASSTPRAQGQPQHFGDGTRLSIL.

This rearrangement joins TRBV27 to TRBJ2-2; 11 nucleotides match TRBD2. Germline V gene sequence: CDR1 MNHEY, CDR2 SMNVEV (reference sequence). V shed 5 bases, J shed 6 bases, and the junction held 5 bases outside the gene matches. The CDR3 runs 15 residues. Written as DNA, the CDR3 is TGTGCCAGCAGTGAGACTAGCGGGATCGCCGGGGAGCTGTTTTTT. Translated, it gives CASSETSGIAGELFF.

V usage is TRBV7-2 and J usage is TRBJ1-2; 7 nucleotides align to TRBD1. J lost 10 bases, V lost 5 bases, and 4 bases had no gene match. The length of the CDR3 is 11 residues. Per the germline V gene, CDR1 is SGHTA and CDR2 is FQGNSA. DNA for the CDR3: TGTGCCAGCAGCCCTGGACAGGTCTACACCTTC. This sequence encodes CASSPGQVYTF. The complete variable domain, with remaining parts taken from reference TRBV7-2 and TRBJ1-2, reads GAGVSQSPSNKVTEKGKDVELRCDPISGHTALYWYRQSLGQGLEFLIYFQGNSAPDKSGLPSDRFSAERTGGSVSTLTIQRTQQEDSAVYLCASSPGQVYTFGSGTRLTVV.

This clone occurred once. The chain carries TRBV13 and TRBJ1-2; D is ambiguous. The ends were cut back, 5 bases at V and 4 bases at J, with 14 bases in the middle. Germline assignment: CDR1 PRHDT and CDR2 FYEKMQ (reference sequence). The CDR3 has 14 residues. CDR3 protein: CASSRRARSYGYTF. Here the CDR3 DNA reads TGTGCCAGCAGCCGCCGGGCCCGGTCCTATGGCTACACCTTC.

The V call is TRBV28, the J call TRBJ1-6, with TRBD1 matching 9 bases. The CDR3 consists of 15 residues. Germline V gene data show CDR1 as MDHEN and CDR2 as SYDVKM. V was pared by 1 base and J by 9 bases, with 4 bases of the junction left unmatched. Here the CDR3 DNA reads TGTGCCAGCAGTTTATTAGAGGACAGGGGTTCACCCCTCCACTTT. Translated, it gives CASSLLEDRGSPLHF.

Notes on this clone: One end of the junction does not line up with germline, which may come from a read error. The gene calls are TRBV11-3 and TRBJ2-2; 7 nucleotides match TRBD1. The CDR3 length is 12 residues. Per the germline V gene, CDR1 is SGHNT and CDR2 is YENEEA. Here the CDR3 reads CASRGYTGELFF. CDR3 bases: TGTGCGAGCAGGGGGTACACCGGGGAGCTGTTTTTT.

The chain has TRBV18 and TRBJ1-4, with 9 positions matching TRBD1. Germline CDR1 KGHSH, CDR2 LQKENI. The CDR3 is 16 residues long. Trimming at V came to 3 bases and at J to 6 bases, leaving 8 bases not matched to a gene. CDR3 DNA sequence: TGTGCCAGCTCACCGCTCTCTGGGACAGGGTATGAAAAACTGTTTTTT. Translation gives CASSPLSGTGYEKLFF.

V is TRBV28 and J is TRBJ1-1, with D perhaps TRBD1 (5 bases). V was trimmed by 6 bases and J by 0 bases, leaving 11 bases between them. Germline V gene lookup returns CDR1 MDHEN and CDR2 SYDVKM. This CDR3 contains 14 residues. CDR3 protein: CASRAGTMNTEAFF. Written as DNA, the CDR3 is TGTGCCAGCAGGGCAGGGACCATGAACACTGAAGCTTTCTTT.

The rearrangement joins TRBV7-9 to TRBJ2-3; TRBD1 is a possible D gene (6 bases). The CDR3 has 14 residues. Deletions cut 1 base from V and 2 bases from J, with 7 bases between. The germline CDR1 and CDR2 sequences are SEHNR and FQNEAQ (reference sequence). The CDR3 loop reads CASSLGTDTDTQYF. CDR3 sequence (DNA): TGTGCCAGCAGCTTAGGGACAGACACAGATACGCAGTATTTT.

The V call is TRBV5-4, the J call TRBJ1-1; D remains ambiguous. V was cut by 7 bases and J by 4 bases, with 17 bases left in between. Germline CDR1 and CDR2: SGHNT and YYREEE (reference sequence). The CDR3 length is 14 residues. CDR3 in amino acids: CASHLMGRGTEAFF. Here the CDR3 DNA reads TGTGCCAGCCACCTCATGGGTCGTGGCACTGAAGCTTTCTTT.

This sequence joins TRBV2 and TRBJ1-5, with unresolved D. This CDR3 is 14 amino acids long. The germline V and J ends were trimmed by 3 bases and 6 bases, with 12 bases remaining between them. The germline V gene encodes CDR1 SNHLY and CDR2 FYNNEI. CDR3 sequence reads: CASSDGVSGQPQHF. The CDR3 DNA reads as TGTGCCAGCAGTGACGGGGTTAGTGGTCAGCCCCAGCATTTT. Drawing the rest from reference TRBV2 and TRBJ1-5, the complete variable domain is EPEVTQTPSHQVTQMGQEVILRCVPISNHLYFYWYRQILGQKVEFLVSFYNNEISEKSEIFDDQFSVERPDGSNFTLKIRSTKLEDSAMYFCASSDGVSGQPQHFGDGTRLSIL.

The chain uses TRBV11-2 and TRBJ1-2; perhaps TRBD1 as D (5 bases). The CDR3 is made up of 17 amino acids. V lost 0 bases to trimming and J lost 4 bases, with 18 bases between them. Germline CDR1 SGHAT, CDR2 FQNNGV. The CDR3 loop reads CASSLEGVPLHFYGYTF. CDR3 nucleotide sequence: TGTGCCAGCAGCTTAGAAGGGGTTCCCTTACACTTCTATGGCTACACCTTC.

This chain connects TRBV12-5 to TRBJ2-5; possibly TRBD1 for D (5 bases). V lost 7 bases and J 4 bases, leaving 13 bases between the germline ends. The CDR3 spans 13 residues. The germline CDR1 and CDR2 sequences are LGHNT and FRNRAP. The CDR3 region is CASAGAVAETQYF. CDR3 nucleotide sequence: TGTGCTAGTGCTGGGGCCGTGGCAGAGACCCAGTACTTC.

The V and J genes are TRBV3-1 (or the pseudogene TRBV3-2) and TRBJ2-1; D perhaps matches TRBD1 (6 bases). CDR1 is LGHDT and CDR2 is YNNKEL in the germline V gene (reference sequence). The CDR3 extends over 16 amino acids. Trimming removed 0 bases from V and 6 bases from J, with 15 bases in between. This chain's CDR3 is CASSQDLTGMVNEQFF. DNA of the CDR3: TGTGCCAGCAGCCAAGATTTAACAGGGATGGTCAATGAGCAGTTCTTC.

The chain uses TRBV5-1 and TRBJ2-5; 9 nucleotides match TRBD1. This CDR3 has 15 amino acids. V was pared by 2 bases and J by 4 bases, with 6 bases of the junction left unmatched. From germline, CDR1 is SGHRS and CDR2 YFSETQ. This chain's CDR3 is CASSLVGTGPETQYF. The CDR3 region has the DNA TGCGCCAGCAGCTTAGTCGGGACAGGGCCAGAGACCCAGTACTTC. The full variable domain, rest sourced from reference TRBV5-1 and TRBJ2-5, is KAGVTQTPRYLIKTRGQQVTLSCSPISGHRSVSWYQQTPGQGLQFLFEYFSETQRNKGNFPGRFSGRQFSNSRSEMNVSTLELGDSALYLCASSLVGTGPETQYFGPGTRLLVL.

V is TRBV11-3 and J is TRBJ1-4, with a possible D match to TRBD1 (6 bases). The germline V and J ends were trimmed by 0 bases and 15 bases, with 17 bases remaining between them. Germline CDR1 is SGHNT and CDR2 is YENEEA. CDR3 length equals 14 residues. In nucleotides, the CDR3 is TGTGCCAGCAGCTTAGATCCCCGACCAGGGGAGGTGTTTTTT. Protein product: CASSLDPRPGEVFF.